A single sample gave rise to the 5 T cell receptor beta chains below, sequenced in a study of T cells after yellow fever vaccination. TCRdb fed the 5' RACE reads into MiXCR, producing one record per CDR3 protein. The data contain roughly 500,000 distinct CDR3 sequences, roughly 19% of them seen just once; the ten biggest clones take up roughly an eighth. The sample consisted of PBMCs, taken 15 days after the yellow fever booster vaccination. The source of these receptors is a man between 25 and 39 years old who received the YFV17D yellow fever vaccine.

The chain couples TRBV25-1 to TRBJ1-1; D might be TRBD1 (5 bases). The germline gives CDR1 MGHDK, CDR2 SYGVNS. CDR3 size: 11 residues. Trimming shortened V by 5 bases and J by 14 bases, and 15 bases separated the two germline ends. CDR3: CASSHRTELFF. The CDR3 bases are TGTGCCAGCAGTCACAGGACGGAATTGTTCTTT.

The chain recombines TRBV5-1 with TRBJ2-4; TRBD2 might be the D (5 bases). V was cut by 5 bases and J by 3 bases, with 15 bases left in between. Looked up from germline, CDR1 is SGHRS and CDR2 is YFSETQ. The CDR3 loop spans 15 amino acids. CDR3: CASSAGGGGKNIQYF. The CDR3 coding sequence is TGCGCCAGCAGTGCCGGTGGAGGAGGCAAAAACATTCAGTACTTC.

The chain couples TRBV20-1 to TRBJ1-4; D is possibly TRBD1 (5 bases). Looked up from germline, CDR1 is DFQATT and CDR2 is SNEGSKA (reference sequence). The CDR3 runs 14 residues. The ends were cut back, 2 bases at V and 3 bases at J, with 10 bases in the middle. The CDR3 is CSARPGPANEKLFF. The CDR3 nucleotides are TGCAGTGCTAGACCGGGGCCCGCTAATGAAAAACTGTTTTTT.

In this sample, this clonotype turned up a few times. The CDR3 region is CASSRILAEIYNEQFF. In DNA form, the CDR3 reads TGCGCCAGCAGCCGAATACTAGCGGAGATCTACAATGAGCAGTTCTTC. The chain uses TRBV4-3 and TRBJ2-1; 8 bases match TRBD2. V lost 4 bases to trimming and J lost 3 bases; unmatched junction nucleotides: 8. Germline V gives CDR1 LGHNA, CDR2 YSLEER. There are 16 residues in the CDR3.

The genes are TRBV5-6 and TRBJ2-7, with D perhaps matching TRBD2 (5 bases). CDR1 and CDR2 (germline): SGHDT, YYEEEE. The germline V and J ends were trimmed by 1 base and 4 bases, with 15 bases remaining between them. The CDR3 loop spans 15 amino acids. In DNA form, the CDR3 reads TGTGCCAGCAGCTTGCTATTAGGGAGCATTTACGAGCAGTACTTC. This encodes CASSLLLGSIYEQYF. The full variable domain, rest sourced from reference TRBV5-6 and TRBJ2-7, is DAGVTQSPTHLIKTRGQQVTLRCSPKSGHDTVSWYQQALGQGPQFIFQYYEEEERQRGNFPDRFSGHQFPNYSSELNVNALLLGDSALYLCASSLLLGSIYEQYFGPGTRLTVT.